This T cell receptor beta chain was identified in a study of identical twins. This CDR3 has 15 residues. Germline lookup yields CDR1 MNHEY and CDR2 SVGEGT. V lost 2 bases and J 5 bases, leaving 14 bases between the germline ends. Unique molecular identifiers were in the cDNA, with template-switch universal primer binding. Via MiXCR, TCRdb re-called the 5' RACE reads, giving one row per CDR3 protein. The table has 1.5 million or so distinct CDR3 sequences, 25% to 35% seen once. Study results and caveats: Cord blood's abundant beta clonotypes had fewer insertions, unlike memory repertoires.

As concerns this clonotype: The antigen is unknown.

This clonotype originated in a newborn girl in good health. The chain carries TRBV6-2 or TRBV6-3 and TRBJ2-3; D may be TRBD1 or TRBD2 (6 bases each). Sequenced input: cord blood. This CDR3 reads CASSYPGAGGDTQYF. As DNA, the CDR3 is TGTGCCAGCAGTTACCCGGGGGCTGGTGGAGATACGCAGTATTTT.